The 29 T cell receptor beta chains given below trace back to one sample, sequenced in a study of blood T cell repertoires in COVID-19. Libraries were prepared by immunoSEQ multiplex PCR; TCRdb keeps only in-frame clonotypes and omits some of them. Among roughly 190,000 clones listed, 84% were seen once. Sequenced: peripheral blood. Source of these receptors: a human donor with acute or convalescent COVID-19. The donor label of this sample is uncertain.

V and J are TRBV30 and TRBJ2-3, with 7 bases that match TRBD2. V was clipped by 1 base and J by 1 base; unmatched bases: 8. There are 16 residues in the CDR3. Germline CDR1 is GTSNPN and CDR2 is SVGIG (reference sequence). CDR3 sequence reads: CAWSAVGRRGTDTQYF. DNA of the CDR3: TGTGCCTGGAGTGCCGTCGGGAGGCGGGGCACAGATACGCAGTATTTT.

This sequence joins TRBV4-1 and TRBJ1-2, with 7 nucleotides matching TRBD1. Trimming at V came to 2 bases and at J to 0 bases, leaving 3 bases not matched to a gene. Germline V gives CDR1 MGHRA, CDR2 YSYEKL. The CDR3 totals 15 residues. The CDR3 DNA is TGCGCCAGCAGCCAAACCCAGGGGGCTAACTATGGCTACACCTTC. The encoded protein is CASSQTQGANYGYTF.

V gene TRBV10-3 combines with J gene TRBJ2-7; 10 nucleotides agree with TRBD2. From germline, CDR1 is ENHRY and CDR2 SYGVKD. V was clipped by 2 bases and J by 6 bases; unmatched bases: 4. This CDR3 has 14 amino acids. The CDR3 protein is CAISETSGDFEQYF. In DNA, the CDR3 is TGTGCCATCAGTGAGACTAGCGGGGACTTCGAGCAGTACTTC.

The chain combines TRBV28 with TRBJ2-7; D is uncertain. Trimming took 6 bases from V and 1 from J, leaving 13 bases between them. The CDR3 length is 14 residues. Germline lookup yields CDR1 MDHEN and CDR2 SYDVKM. CDR3 region: CASSSSTGSYEQYF. CDR3 sequence (DNA): TGTGCCAGCAGCTCCTCGACTGGATCCTACGAGCAGTACTTC.

The rearrangement uses TRBV20-1 and TRBJ1-5; TRBD1 might be the D (6 bases). Between the trimmed V and J ends, which lost 3 bases and 1 base, there was a span of 16 bases. CDR1 DFQATT and CDR2 SNEGSKA come from the germline V gene (reference sequence). The CDR3 extends over 16 amino acids. The CDR3 loop reads CSASGGGARSNQPQHF. The CDR3 DNA reads as TGCAGTGCTAGTGGTGGGGGGGCTAGGAGCAATCAGCCCCAGCATTTT.

This chain links TRBV24-1 with TRBJ2-7; 10 bases map to TRBD1. V gave up 4 bases and J gave up 2 bases; unmatched junction bases: 7. The CDR3 has 16 amino acids. Germline loops: CDR1 KGHDR, CDR2 SFDVKD. CDR3 region: CATSDGTGVNPYEQYF. For the CDR3, the DNA is TGTGCCACCAGTGACGGGACAGGGGTCAATCCCTACGAGCAGTACTTC.

The chain combines TRBV29-1 with TRBJ1-2, with 8 bases that match TRBD1. V dropped 3 bases and J dropped 7; count of bases not matched to a gene: 7. This CDR3 is built from 13 residues. Per germline, CDR1 SQVTM and CDR2 ANQGSEA. Written as DNA, the CDR3 is TGCAGCGTTGAGAGGCAGGGGGCGAGTGGCTACACCTTC. Amino acids: CSVERQGASGYTF.

The rearrangement uses TRBV12-3 or TRBV12-4 and TRBJ1-5; no reliable D call. The CDR3 is 13 amino acids. The ends were cut back, 2 bases at V and 3 bases at J, with 5 bases in the middle. Written as DNA, the CDR3 is TGTGCCAGCAGTTTACAGATCAATCAGCCCCAGCATTTT. As protein: CASSLQINQPQHF.

This chain connects TRBV15 to TRBJ1-4; D call uncertain. The CDR3 runs 15 residues. Germline CDR1 reads LNHNV; CDR2 reads YYDKDF (reference sequence). V was shortened by 1 base and J by 8 bases, with 14 bases between the two germline ends. Here the CDR3 DNA reads TGTGCCACCAGCAGAGGGTATGGAGCGGGCGAAAAACTGTTTTTT. It codes for CATSRGYGAGEKLFF.

V gene TRBV7-9 combines with J gene TRBJ2-7; 8 bases align to TRBD1. V was pared by 1 base and J by 4 bases, with 6 bases of the junction left unmatched. From germline, CDR1 is SEHNR and CDR2 FQNEAQ (reference sequence). The CDR3 sequence is 15 residues long. CDR3 amino acids: CASSLVPGGRYEQYF. The DNA of the CDR3 is TGTGCCAGCAGCTTAGTGCCAGGGGGCAGGTACGAGCAGTACTTC.

The V and J genes are TRBV5-1 and TRBJ1-5, with 10 bases matching TRBD1. Germline loops: CDR1 SGHRS, CDR2 YFSETQ. CDR3 size: 14 residues. After removal of 4 bases from V and 5 bases from J, the junction contained 3 bases not matched to a gene. In DNA form, the CDR3 reads TGCGCCAGCAGCGGGGGGACAGGGGATCAGCCCCAGCATTTT. This encodes CASSGGTGDQPQHF.

This rearrangement joins TRBV6-5 to TRBJ2-2; 8 nucleotides align to TRBD2. Germline-derived CDR1 and CDR2 are MNHEY and SVGAGI. The CDR3 sequence is 15 residues long. J lost 3 bases, V lost 2 bases, and 2 bases had no gene match. DNA for the CDR3: TGTGCCAGCAGTTACGAGCGGGGGTACACCGGGGAGCTGTTTTTT. Protein product: CASSYERGYTGELFF.

V and J are TRBV28 and TRBJ2-7; 8 bases are shared with TRBD1. Germline V CDR1 and CDR2: MDHEN, SYDVKM. Trimming at V came to 3 bases and at J to 5 bases, leaving 3 bases not matched to a gene. This CDR3 contains 13 residues. DNA for the CDR3: TGTGCCAGCAGTTTCCGGACAGGGAACGAGCAGTACTTC. This gives the protein CASSFRTGNEQYF.

The J gene is TRBJ2-5, the V gene TRBV19; 10 bases match TRBD1. CDR1 is LNHDA, CDR2 SQIVND, per germline (reference sequence). This CDR3 is 16 amino acids long. V was clipped by 4 bases and J by 0 bases; unmatched bases: 5. CDR3 loop: CASSTGQGRNQETQYF. CDR3 in DNA: TGTGCCAGTAGTACGGGACAGGGGAGGAACCAAGAGACCCAGTACTTC.

The rearrangement links TRBV7-7 to TRBJ2-3, with 12 nucleotides matching TRBD1. The germline V gene has CDR1 SSHAT and CDR2 FNYEAQ (reference sequence). CDR3 size: 17 residues. The CDR3 DNA is TGTGCTATCGCCGGGACAGGGGGCAATATAGATACAGATACGCAGTATTTT. Its translation is CAIAGTGGNIDTDTQYF.

This clone was recorded only once. V and J are TRBV15 and TRBJ1-5; tentatively, D is TRBD1 (6 bases). Germline-derived CDR1 and CDR2 are LNHNV and YYDKDF (reference sequence). Trimming pared 5 bases from V and 0 bases from J, leaving 20 bases between. The CDR3 has 18 amino acids. The CDR3 region is CATSGGAPDFYSNQPQHF. The DNA of the CDR3 is TGTGCCACCAGCGGGGGGGCGCCCGACTTTTATAGCAATCAGCCCCAGCATTTT.

This rearrangement joins TRBV6-4 to TRBJ2-1; 7 bases are shared with TRBD2. CDR3 length: 16 amino acids. The V segment lost 8 bases and the J segment 6 bases; nucleotides outside the gene matches: 16. Germline CDR1 MRHNA, CDR2 SNTAGT. CDR3 coding DNA: TGTGCCAGCGGAACACCCGGGGCGGGAGACATCAATGAGCAGTTCTTC. Amino acids: CASGTPGAGDINEQFF.

The J gene is TRBJ1-4, the V gene TRBV18, with no clear D. Germline CDR1 reads KGHSH; CDR2 reads LQKENI. The V gene lost 3 bases and the J gene lost 0 bases, with 8 bases spanning the gap. The CDR3 length is 15 residues. DNA for the CDR3: TGTGCCAGCTCACCCCCCGTTGCAACTAATGAAAAACTGTTTTTT. Its translation is CASSPPVATNEKLFF.

This chain connects TRBV2 to TRBJ2-3, with D possibly being TRBD1 (6 bases). This CDR3 has 15 amino acids. Per germline, CDR1 SNHLY and CDR2 FYNNEI. V dropped 6 bases and J dropped 0 bases, with 13 bases sitting between them. The CDR3 is CASRDQGLSTDTQYF. CDR3 DNA: TGTGCCAGCAGGGACCAGGGGCTTAGCACAGATACGCAGTATTTT.

Concerning this clone itself: Relative to the germline gene, one junction end is altered; a read error may explain this. V gene TRBV5-3 combines with J gene TRBJ1-1, with 7 bases lining up with TRBD1. TRBV5-3 counts as an open reading frame of uncertain function. The CDR3 loop spans 15 amino acids. CDR3 amino acids: CARSRSQGTNPEAFF. CDR3 DNA sequence: TGTGCCAGAAGCCGTTCACAGGGGACGAACCCTGAAGCTTTCTTT.

This chain uses TRBV11-1 with TRBJ2-1, with 11 bases identical to TRBD1. J was trimmed by 8 bases and V by 1 base; bases with no gene match: 7. The CDR3 has 16 residues. Germline lookup yields CDR1 SGHAT and CDR2 FQDESV (reference sequence). The CDR3, as DNA: TGTGCCAGCAGCTTAGACCGGGACAGGGGGTTGGATGAGCAGTTCTTC. Its translation is CASSLDRDRGLDEQFF.

The genes are TRBV27 and TRBJ1-5; a weak D match, TRBD1 (5 bases). Germline CDR1 reads MNHEY; CDR2 reads SMNVEV (reference sequence). CDR3 size: 15 residues. The ends were cut back, 3 bases at V and 7 bases at J, with 16 bases in the middle. In DNA, the CDR3 is TGTGCCAGCAGTTTGATCAAGGGGAATCGCCAGCCCCAGCATTTT. Its protein product is CASSLIKGNRQPQHF.

The V gene is TRBV6-1, the J gene TRBJ1-5; no definite D call. Looked up from germline, CDR1 is MNHNS and CDR2 is SASEGT. V lost 3 bases, J lost 0 bases, and 9 bases lay in between. The CDR3 has 15 amino acids. As DNA, the CDR3 is TGTGCCAGCAGTGATAATATAGATAGCAATCAGCCCCAGCATTTT. Its translation: CASSDNIDSNQPQHF.

The CDR3 nucleotides read TGTGCCAGCAGTGAGTTTGGGACAGGGCAGGAAAAACTGTTTTTT. Its translation: CASSEFGTGQEKLFF. The chain recombines TRBV25-1 with TRBJ1-4, with TRBD1 identical over 9 bases. The junction had 7 bases not matched to a gene; V was cut back by 3 bases and J by 8 bases. This CDR3 has 15 amino acids. Germline V gene data show CDR1 as MGHDK and CDR2 as SYGVNS.

This clone was found once. The gene calls are TRBV7-9 and TRBJ1-2; TRBD1 aligns across 12 bases. In germline, CDR1 is SEHNR, CDR2 FQNEAQ (reference sequence). This CDR3 is built from 17 residues. V gave up 2 bases and J gave up 2 bases; unmatched junction bases: 6. CDR3 residues: CASSLWDRGQTNYGYTF. The DNA for the CDR3 is TGTGCCAGCAGCTTATGGGACAGGGGGCAGACGAACTATGGCTACACCTTC. The variable domain in full, completed from reference TRBV7-9 and TRBJ1-2, reads DTGVSQNPRHKITKRGQNVTFRCDPISEHNRLYWYRQTLGQGPEFLTYFQNEAQLEKSRLLSDRFSAERPKGSFSTLEIQRTEQGDSAMYLCASSLWDRGQTNYGYTFGSGTRLTVV.

The chain couples TRBV6-5 to TRBJ1-4; weak D call: TRBD1 (6 bases). The CDR3 contains 13 residues. Germline assignment: CDR1 MNHEY and CDR2 SVGAGI. V lost 4 bases and J 8 bases, leaving 11 bases between the germline ends. CDR3 DNA sequence: TGTGCCAGCAGTTCACAGGGAGTCGAAAAACTGTTTTTT. It codes for CASSSQGVEKLFF.

The chain links TRBV5-3 to TRBJ1-5; 8 positions match TRBD1. TRBV5-3 is an ORF, and what it does is uncertain. After removal of 2 bases from V and 5 bases from J, the junction contained 3 bases not matched to a gene. The CDR3 extends over 14 amino acids. The CDR3 DNA reads as TGTGCCAGAAGCTTCCGGGACAGGTATCAGCCCCAGCATTTT. It specifies CARSFRDRYQPQHF.

This clone occurred once. V gene TRBV7-9 combines with J gene TRBJ1-5; D not certain. V was trimmed by 1 base and J by 9 bases, leaving 7 bases between them. CDR1 SEHNR and CDR2 FQNEAQ come from the germline V gene (reference sequence). The CDR3 is 12 residues long. This CDR3 reads CASSLEQAPQHF. The CDR3 nucleotides read TGTGCCAGCAGCTTAGAGCAGGCGCCCCAGCATTTT.

This clone appeared once. This chain connects TRBV2 to TRBJ2-5, with a weak D call TRBD2 (5 bases). Germline assignment: CDR1 SNHLY and CDR2 FYNNEI. Between the trimmed V and J ends, which lost 2 bases and 5 bases, there was a span of 12 bases. The CDR3 has 14 amino acids. The DNA for the CDR3 is TGTGCCAGCAGTGAATCACCGGGGAAGGAGACCCAGTACTTC. Its translation: CASSESPGKETQYF.